This T cell receptor (beta chain) emerged from a study of PD-1 blockade in classical Hodgkin lymphoma. Germline CDR1 reads LNHDA; CDR2 reads SQIVND (reference sequence). The CDR3 contains 15 residues. V dropped 8 bases and J dropped 1 base, with 17 bases sitting between them. In every patient, relapse followed autologous stem cell transplantation, while exposure to brentuximab vedotin differed. Libraries were prepared by immunoSEQ multiplex PCR; TCRdb keeps only in-frame clonotypes and omits some of them. The sample comprises about 30,000 clones, approximately 70% of which are singletons, and about 15% rests with the top ten.

The gene calls are TRBV19 and TRBJ1-1; no definite D call. This receptor was identified in a human donor with classical Hodgkin lymphoma. Specimen: peripheral blood mononuclear cells (PBMCs), collected before the second cycle of nivolumab. Written as DNA, the CDR3 is TGTGCCAGTGGACCCGGGGAGCTCTCGAACACTGAAGCTTTCTTT. Translation gives CASGPGELSNTEAFF.